This T cell receptor beta chain comes out of a study of blood T cell repertoires in COVID-19. Overall study context: Donors in the United States, Italy and Spain gave samples during acute or convalescent COVID-19.

Per germline, CDR1 SGHTA and CDR2 FQGNSA. The CDR3 totals 15 residues. Trimming removed 1 base at V and 3 bases at J, with 12 bases between. The table came from immunoSEQ multiplex PCR; TCRdb's copy has only in-frame clones and leaves some out. The sample lists 110,000 to 150,000 clones, 60% to 80% occurring once. The chain has TRBV7-2 and TRBJ1-1; the D is unclear. This receptor was obtained from a man aged 50 to 60 with active or convalescent COVID-19. Sample: peripheral blood. The CDR3 sequence: CASSLEFTVDTEAFF. The CDR3 nucleotides are TGTGCCAGCAGCTTAGAGTTTACGGTGGACACTGAAGCTTTCTTT.